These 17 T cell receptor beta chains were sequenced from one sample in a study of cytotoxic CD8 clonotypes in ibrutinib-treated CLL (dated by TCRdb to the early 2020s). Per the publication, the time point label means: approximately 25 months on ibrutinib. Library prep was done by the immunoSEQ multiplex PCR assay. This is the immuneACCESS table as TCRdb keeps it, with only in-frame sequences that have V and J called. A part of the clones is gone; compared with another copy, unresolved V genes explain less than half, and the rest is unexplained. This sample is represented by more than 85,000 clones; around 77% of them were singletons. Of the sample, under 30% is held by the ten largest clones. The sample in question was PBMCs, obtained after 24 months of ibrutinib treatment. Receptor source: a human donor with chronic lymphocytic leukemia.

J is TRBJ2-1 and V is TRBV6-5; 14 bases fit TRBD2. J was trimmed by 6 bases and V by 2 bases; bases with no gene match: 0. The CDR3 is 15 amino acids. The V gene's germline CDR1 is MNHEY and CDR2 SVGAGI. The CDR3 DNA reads TGTGCCAGCAGTTACGGGACTAGCGGGAGCAATGAGCAGTTCTTC. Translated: CASSYGTSGSNEQFF.

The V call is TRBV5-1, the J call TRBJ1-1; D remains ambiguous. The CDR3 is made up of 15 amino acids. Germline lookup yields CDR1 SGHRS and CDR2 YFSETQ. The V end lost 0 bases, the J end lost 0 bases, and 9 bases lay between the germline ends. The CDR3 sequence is CASSLDGNMNTEAFF. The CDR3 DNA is TGCGCCAGCAGCTTGGACGGGAACATGAACACTGAAGCTTTCTTT.

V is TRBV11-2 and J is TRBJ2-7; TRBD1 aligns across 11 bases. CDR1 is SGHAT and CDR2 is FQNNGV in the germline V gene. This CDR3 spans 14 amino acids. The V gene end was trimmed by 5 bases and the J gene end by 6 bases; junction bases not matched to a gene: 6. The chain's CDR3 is CASSTRDRGAEQYF. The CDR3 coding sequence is TGTGCCAGCAGCACCCGGGACAGGGGGGCCGAGCAGTACTTC. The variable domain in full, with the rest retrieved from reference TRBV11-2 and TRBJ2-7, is EAGVAQSPRYKIIEKRQSVAFWCNPISGHATLYWYQQILGQGPKLLIQFQNNGVVDDSQLPKDRFSAERLKGVDSTLKIQPAKLEDSAVYLCASSTRDRGAEQYFGPGTRLTVT.

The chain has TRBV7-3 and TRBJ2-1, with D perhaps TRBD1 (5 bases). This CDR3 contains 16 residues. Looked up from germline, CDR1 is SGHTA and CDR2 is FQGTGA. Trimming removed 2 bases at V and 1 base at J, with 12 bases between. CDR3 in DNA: TGTGCCAGCAGCTTACATCAGGGATTGTCCTACAATGAGCAGTTCTTC. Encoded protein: CASSLHQGLSYNEQFF. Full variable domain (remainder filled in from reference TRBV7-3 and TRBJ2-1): GAGVSQTPSNKVTEKGKYVELRCDPISGHTALYWYRQSLGQGPEFLIYFQGTGAADDSGLPNDRFFAVRPEGSVSTLKIQRTERGDSAVYLCASSLHQGLSYNEQFFGPGTRLTVL.

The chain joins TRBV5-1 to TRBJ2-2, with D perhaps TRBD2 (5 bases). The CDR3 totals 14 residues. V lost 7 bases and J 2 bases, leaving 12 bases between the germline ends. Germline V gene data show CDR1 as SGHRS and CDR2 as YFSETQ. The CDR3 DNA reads TGCGCCAGCCGGGGAGAAATAAACACCGGGGAGCTGTTTTTT. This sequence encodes CASRGEINTGELFF.

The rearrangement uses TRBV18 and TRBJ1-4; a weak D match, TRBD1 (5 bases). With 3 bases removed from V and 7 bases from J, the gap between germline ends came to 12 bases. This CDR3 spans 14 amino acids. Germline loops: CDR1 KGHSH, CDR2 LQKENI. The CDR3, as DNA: TGTGCCAGCTCACCCGGGGCGAGCACTGAAAAACTGTTTTTT. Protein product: CASSPGASTEKLFF.

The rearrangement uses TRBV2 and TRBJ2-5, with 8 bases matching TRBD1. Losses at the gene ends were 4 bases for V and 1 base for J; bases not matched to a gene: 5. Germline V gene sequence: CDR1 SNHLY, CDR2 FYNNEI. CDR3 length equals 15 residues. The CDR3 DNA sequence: TGTGCCAGCAGTGGTGGACAGGGTGGCCAAGAGACCCAGTACTTC. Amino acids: CASSGGQGGQETQYF. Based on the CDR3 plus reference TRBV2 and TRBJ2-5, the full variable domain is EPEVTQTPSHQVTQMGQEVILRCVPISNHLYFYWYRQILGQKVEFLVSFYNNEISEKSEIFDDQFSVERPDGSNFTLKIRSTKLEDSAMYFCASSGGQGGQETQYFGPGTRLLVL.

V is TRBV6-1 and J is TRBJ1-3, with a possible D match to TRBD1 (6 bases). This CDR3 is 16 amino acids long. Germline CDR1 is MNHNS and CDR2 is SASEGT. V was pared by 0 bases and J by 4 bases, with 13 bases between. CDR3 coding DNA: TGTGCCAGCAGTGAAGCGGACAGCTACTACGGAAACACCATATATTTT. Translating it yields CASSEADSYYGNTIYF.

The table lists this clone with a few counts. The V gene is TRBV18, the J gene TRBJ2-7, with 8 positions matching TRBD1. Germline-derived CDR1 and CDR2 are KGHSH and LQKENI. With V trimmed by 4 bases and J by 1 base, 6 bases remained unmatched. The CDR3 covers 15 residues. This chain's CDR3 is CASSLPGQGSYEQYF. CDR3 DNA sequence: TGTGCCAGCTCACTTCCCGGACAGGGATCCTACGAGCAGTACTTC. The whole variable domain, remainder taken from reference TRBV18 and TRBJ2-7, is NAGVMQNPRHLVRRRGQEARLRCSPMKGHSHVYWYRQLPEEGLKFMVYLQKENIIDESGMPKERFSAEFPKEGPSILRIQQVVRGDSAAYFCASSLPGQGSYEQYFGPGTRLTVT.

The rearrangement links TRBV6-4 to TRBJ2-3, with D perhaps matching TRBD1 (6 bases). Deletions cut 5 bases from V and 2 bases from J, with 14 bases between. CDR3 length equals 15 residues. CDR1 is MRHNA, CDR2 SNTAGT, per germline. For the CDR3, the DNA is TGTGCCAGCAGTAAAGGGGGAGAGCACACAGATACGCAGTATTTT. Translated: CASSKGGEHTDTQYF.

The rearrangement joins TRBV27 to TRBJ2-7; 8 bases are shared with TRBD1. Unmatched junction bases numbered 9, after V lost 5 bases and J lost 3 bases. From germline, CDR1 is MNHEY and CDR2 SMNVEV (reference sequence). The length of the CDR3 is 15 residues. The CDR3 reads CASSVGGQDFYEQYF. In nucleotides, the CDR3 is TGTGCCAGCAGTGTGGGGGGACAGGACTTCTACGAGCAGTACTTC.

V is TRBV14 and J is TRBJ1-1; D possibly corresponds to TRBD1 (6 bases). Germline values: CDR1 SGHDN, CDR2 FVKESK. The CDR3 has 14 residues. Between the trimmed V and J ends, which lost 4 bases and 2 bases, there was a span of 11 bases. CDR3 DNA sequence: TGTGCCAGCAGCCTCCTCAGGGGTAACACTGAAGCTTTCTTT. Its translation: CASSLLRGNTEAFF. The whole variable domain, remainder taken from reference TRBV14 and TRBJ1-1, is EAGVTQFPSHSVIEKGQTVTLRCDPISGHDNLYWYRRVMGKEIKFLLHFVKESKQDESGMPNNRFLAERTGGTYSTLKVQPAELEDSGVYFCASSLLRGNTEAFFGQGTRLTVV.

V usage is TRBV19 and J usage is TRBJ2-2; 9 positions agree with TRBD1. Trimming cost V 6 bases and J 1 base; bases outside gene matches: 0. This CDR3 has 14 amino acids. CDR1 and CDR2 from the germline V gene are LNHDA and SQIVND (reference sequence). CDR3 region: CASRGQGNTGELFF. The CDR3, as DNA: TGTGCCAGTAGGGGACAGGGGAACACCGGGGAGCTGTTTTTT.

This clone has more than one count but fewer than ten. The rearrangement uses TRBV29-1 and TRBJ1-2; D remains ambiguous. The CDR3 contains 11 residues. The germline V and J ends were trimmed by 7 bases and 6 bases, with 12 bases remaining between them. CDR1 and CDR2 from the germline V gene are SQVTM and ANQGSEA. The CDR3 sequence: CSAGGRDGYTF. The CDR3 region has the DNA TGCAGCGCCGGAGGTAGGGATGGCTACACCTTC.

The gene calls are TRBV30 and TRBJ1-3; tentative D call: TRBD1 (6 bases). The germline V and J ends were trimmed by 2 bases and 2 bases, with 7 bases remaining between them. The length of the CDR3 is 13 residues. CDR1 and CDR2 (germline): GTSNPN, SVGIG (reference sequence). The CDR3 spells CAWSKGAGNTIYF. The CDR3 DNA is TGTGCCTGGAGTAAGGGGGCTGGAAACACCATATATTTT.

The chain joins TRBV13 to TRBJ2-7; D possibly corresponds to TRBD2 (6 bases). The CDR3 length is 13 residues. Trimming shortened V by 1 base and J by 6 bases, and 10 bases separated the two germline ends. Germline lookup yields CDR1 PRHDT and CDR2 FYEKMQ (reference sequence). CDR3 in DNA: TGTGCCAGCAGCTTAGAGTGGGGAGGCGAGCAGTACTTC. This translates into CASSLEWGGEQYF. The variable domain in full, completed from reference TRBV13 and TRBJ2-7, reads AAGVIQSPRHLIKEKRETATLKCYPIPRHDTVYWYQQGPGQDPQFLISFYEKMQSDKGSIPDRFSAQQFSDYHSELNMSSLELGDSALYFCASSLEWGGEQYFGPGTRLTVT.

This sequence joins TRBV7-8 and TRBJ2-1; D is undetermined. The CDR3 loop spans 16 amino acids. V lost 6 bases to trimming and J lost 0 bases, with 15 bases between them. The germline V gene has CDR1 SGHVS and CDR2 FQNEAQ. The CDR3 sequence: CASRLNRWSSYNEQFF. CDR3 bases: TGTGCCAGCAGATTAAATAGGTGGAGCTCCTACAATGAGCAGTTCTTC.